This passage covers 9 T cell receptor beta chains from one sample sequenced in a study of blood T cell repertoires in COVID-19. Data came from immunoSEQ multiplex PCR; TCRdb stores just in-frame clones and leaves some out. The table shows approximately 220,000 clones, with about nine tenths occurring only once. Sequenced material: peripheral blood. All receptors derive from a woman aged 50 to 65 with acute or convalescent COVID-19.

This clone appeared once. The chain has TRBV20-1 and TRBJ2-5, with TRBD2 identical over 12 bases. The CDR3 spans 15 residues. The V gene end was trimmed by 3 bases and the J gene end by 5 bases; junction bases not matched to a gene: 7. The germline gives CDR1 DFQATT, CDR2 SNEGSKA (reference sequence). CDR3 in amino acids: CSASSLAGGRETQYF. CDR3 nucleotides: TGCAGTGCTAGTTCACTAGCGGGAGGTCGGGAGACCCAGTACTTC.

This clone appeared a single time. V usage is TRBV12-3 or TRBV12-4 and J usage is TRBJ2-7; TRBD1 matches 7 bases. With V trimmed by 7 bases and J by 5 bases, 8 bases remained unmatched. There are 13 residues in the CDR3. The DNA of the CDR3 is TGTGCCAGCATCGGCGGCAGGGGGAACGAGCAGTACTTC. As protein: CASIGGRGNEQYF.

This clone was detected once. The rearrangement links TRBV19 to TRBJ1-2; possibly TRBD1 for D (5 bases). With 6 bases removed from V and 4 bases from J, the gap between germline ends came to 18 bases. Germline-derived CDR1 and CDR2 are LNHDA and SQIVND (reference sequence). This CDR3 has 15 amino acids. The CDR3 here is CASRAELGGLYGYTF. The CDR3 DNA reads as TGTGCCAGTAGGGCCGAGTTGGGGGGACTCTATGGCTACACCTTC.

The chain has TRBV19 and TRBJ2-5; unclear D gene. This CDR3 comprises 12 residues. The germline gives CDR1 LNHDA, CDR2 SQIVND (reference sequence). V was cut by 3 bases and J by 4 bases, with 6 bases left in between. CDR3 DNA sequence: TGTGCCAGTAGTATCGGTCGAGAGACCCAGTACTTC. The encoded protein is CASSIGRETQYF.

The chain uses TRBV10-3 and TRBJ1-2, with D tentatively TRBD1 (6 bases). V was shortened by 4 bases and J by 3 bases, with 9 bases between the two germline ends. Germline-derived CDR1 and CDR2 are ENHRY and SYGVKD. The CDR3 sequence is 13 residues long. Here the CDR3 reads CAISGTEYYGYTF. In DNA, the CDR3 is TGTGCCATCAGTGGGACAGAGTACTATGGCTACACCTTC.

CDR3 in amino acids: CASGPPGQGGQPQHF. CDR3 sequence (DNA): TGTGCTAGTGGCCCGCCCGGACAGGGGGGCCAGCCCCAGCATTTT. The V gene is TRBV12-5, the J gene TRBJ1-5, with 10 bases that match TRBD1. Unmatched junction bases numbered 9, after V lost 6 bases and J lost 7 bases. The V gene's germline CDR1 is LGHNT and CDR2 FRNRAP. This CDR3 contains 15 residues.

J is TRBJ1-1 and V is TRBV7-2, with D unclear. CDR1 is SGHTA and CDR2 is FQGNSA in the germline V gene. The CDR3 sequence is 13 residues long. Between the trimmed V and J ends, which lost 6 bases and 6 bases, there was a span of 14 bases. The CDR3 spells CASSSRVEAEAFF. Here the CDR3 DNA reads TGTGCCAGCAGTTCTAGGGTGGAGGCTGAAGCTTTCTTT.

The chain is built from TRBV6-2 or TRBV6-3 and TRBJ1-4; D is undetermined. Germline values: CDR1 MNHEY, CDR2 SVGEGT. V lost 2 bases and J 7 bases, leaving 14 bases between the germline ends. CDR3 length: 15 residues. DNA of the CDR3: TGTGCCAGCAGTTACGGCAGTTTTCCGATTGAAAAACTGTTTTTT. Amino acids: CASSYGSFPIEKLFF.

This chain links TRBV25-1 with TRBJ1-2; 8 bases are a match to TRBD1. The junction had 9 bases not matched to a gene; V was cut back by 5 bases and J by 4 bases. The CDR3 sequence is 15 residues long. Per germline, CDR1 MGHDK and CDR2 SYGVNS. In nucleotides, the CDR3 is TGTGCCAGCAGTATCCGGGACAGGTTGAGCTATGGCTACACCTTC. It yields the protein CASSIRDRLSYGYTF.